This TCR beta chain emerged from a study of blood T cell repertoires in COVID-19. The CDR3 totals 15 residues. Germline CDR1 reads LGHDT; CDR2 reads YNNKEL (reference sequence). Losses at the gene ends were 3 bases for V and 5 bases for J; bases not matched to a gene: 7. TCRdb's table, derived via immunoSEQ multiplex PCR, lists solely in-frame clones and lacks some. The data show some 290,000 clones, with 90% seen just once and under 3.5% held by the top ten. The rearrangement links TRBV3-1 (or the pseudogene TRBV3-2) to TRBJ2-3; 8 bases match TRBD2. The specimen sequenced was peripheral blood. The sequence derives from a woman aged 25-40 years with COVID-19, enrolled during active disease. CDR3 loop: CASSQARLARDTQYF. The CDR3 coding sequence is TGTGCCAGCAGCCAGGCTAGACTAGCGAGAGATACGCAGTATTTT.